One and the same sample provided the 17 T cell receptor beta chains below, sequenced in a study of cytomegalovirus exposure and HLA in healthy donors. PCR amplification relied on 60 Vbeta primers (plus 13 Jbeta primers). Method: immunoSEQ multiplex PCR; TCRdb's copy keeps in-frame clones and lacks some. In the table there are 100,000 to 130,000 clones, roughly 82% of which are singletons. Specimen: PBMCs. These receptors were obtained from a male donor in good health and CMV-seronegative.

The V gene is TRBV18, the J gene TRBJ2-7; no clear D. The V gene lost 0 bases and the J gene lost 1 base, with 13 bases spanning the gap. CDR3 length: 16 residues. Germline CDR1 is KGHSH and CDR2 is LQKENI. CDR3 residues: CASSPPLTRMSYEQYF. Written as DNA, the CDR3 is TGTGCCAGCTCACCACCCCTCACGCGAATGTCCTACGAGCAGTACTTC.

The chain is built from TRBV11-3 and TRBJ2-1; D might be TRBD1 (5 bases). Germline assignment: CDR1 SGHNT and CDR2 YENEEA. V was shortened by 3 bases and J by 8 bases, with 14 bases between the two germline ends. This CDR3 region has 14 residues. This CDR3 is CASSLGRVVHEQFF. The CDR3 coding sequence is TGTGCCAGCAGCTTGGGCAGGGTCGTCCATGAGCAGTTCTTC. Supplemented by reference TRBV11-3 and TRBJ2-1, the full variable domain reads EAGVVQSPRYKIIEKKQPVAFWCNPISGHNTLYWYLQNLGQGPELLIRYENEEAVDDSQLPKDRFSAERLKGVDSTLKIQPAELGDSAVYLCASSLGRVVHEQFFGPGTRLTVL.

The CDR3: CASSLGQGPISGNTIYF. The CDR3 bases are TGTGCCAGCAGCTTGGGGCAAGGACCGATCTCTGGAAACACCATATATTTT. This chain joins TRBV7-2 and TRBJ1-3; D might be TRBD1 (5 bases). Germline loops: CDR1 SGHTA, CDR2 FQGNSA. The CDR3 is 17 amino acids. The V end lost 3 bases, the J end lost 0 bases, and 15 bases lay between the germline ends.

The rearrangement links TRBV7-3 to TRBJ2-2; TRBD1 is a possible D gene (5 bases). Germline V CDR1 and CDR2: SGHTA, FQGTGA. Deletions cut 5 bases from V and 3 bases from J, with 10 bases between. The length of the CDR3 is 14 residues. The CDR3 region is CASSPSTDTGELFF. The DNA of the CDR3 is TGTGCCAGCAGCCCTTCGACAGACACCGGGGAGCTGTTTTTT.

This chain connects TRBV5-1 to TRBJ2-7, with 9 nucleotides matching TRBD2. Losses at the gene ends were 0 bases for V and 10 bases for J; bases not matched to a gene: 11. This CDR3 comprises 15 residues. Germline CDR1 and CDR2: SGHRS and YFSETQ. DNA for the CDR3: TGCGCCAGCAGCTTGGCTAGCGGGACAGTAAGGAGCCAGTACTTC. Amino acid sequence: CASSLASGTVRSQYF.

This clone was observed a single time. The rearrangement links TRBV6-4 to TRBJ1-1; 7 nucleotides line up with TRBD1. After removal of 3 bases from V and 2 bases from J, the junction contained 3 bases not matched to a gene. This CDR3 region has 14 residues. Germline V gene data show CDR1 as MRHNA and CDR2 as SNTAGT. CDR3 in amino acids: CASSETGFNTEAFF. DNA of the CDR3: TGTGCCAGCAGTGAGACAGGGTTCAACACTGAAGCTTTCTTT.

This clone has more than one count but fewer than ten. The J gene is TRBJ1-1, the V gene TRBV29-1, with D possibly matching TRBD1 (6 bases). V lost 0 bases and J 8 bases, leaving 19 bases between the germline ends. The germline V gene encodes CDR1 SQVTM and CDR2 ANQGSEA. CDR3 length: 15 amino acids. CDR3 sequence: CSVEDEVPQGWEAFF. Here the CDR3 DNA reads TGCAGCGTTGAAGATGAAGTCCCTCAGGGGTGGGAAGCTTTCTTT. Complete variable domain (other parts from reference TRBV29-1 and TRBJ1-1): SAVISQKPSRDICQRGTSLTIQCQVDSQVTMMFWYRQQPGQSLTLIATANQGSEATYESGFVIDKFPISRPNLTFSTLTVSNMSPEDSSIYLCSVEDEVPQGWEAFFGQGTRLTVV.

This clone has a handful of counts. V usage is TRBV7-7 and J usage is TRBJ2-2; weak D call: TRBD2 (5 bases). CDR3 length: 14 residues. The V and J ends lost 6 bases and 5 bases respectively, with 13 bases between them. The germline gives CDR1 SSHAT, CDR2 FNYEAQ (reference sequence). CDR3 sequence: CASSIAAGTGELFF. The DNA for the CDR3 is TGTGCCAGCAGTATTGCGGCGGGTACCGGGGAGCTGTTTTTT.

In this sample, this clone turned up a few times. The chain joins TRBV9 to TRBJ1-4; 10 positions match TRBD1. This CDR3 contains 16 residues. V trimming: 4 bases; J trimming: 4 bases; junction bases outside the gene matches: 7. CDR1 and CDR2 (germline): SGDLS, YYNGEE. The CDR3 bases are TGTGCCAGCAGCATCGGGACAGGGGTGCGTAATGAAAAACTGTTTTTT. Translated: CASSIGTGVRNEKLFF.

This chain joins TRBV6-6 and TRBJ2-2; tentatively, D is TRBD1 (6 bases). This CDR3 has 16 amino acids. Trimming stripped 5 bases from V and 1 base from J, with 14 bases between. Germline V gene sequence: CDR1 MNHNY, CDR2 SVGAGI (reference sequence). This CDR3 reads CASSTLHRENTGELFF. The DNA for the CDR3 is TGTGCCAGCAGTACACTCCACAGGGAGAACACCGGGGAGCTGTTTTTT.

This chain joins TRBV9 and TRBJ2-3; 7 bases map to TRBD2. CDR1 and CDR2 from the germline V gene are SGDLS and YYNGEE. The CDR3 totals 18 residues. Trimming at V came to 1 base and at J to 0 bases, leaving 11 bases not matched to a gene. CDR3 coding DNA: TGTGCCAGCAGCGTAAGCGGGGAGGGCCCCCCGAGCACAGATACGCAGTATTTT. Translation gives CASSVSGEGPPSTDTQYF.

V usage is TRBV27 and J usage is TRBJ2-1, with D possibly TRBD2 on 5 matching bases. The CDR3 length is 13 residues. The germline V gene has CDR1 MNHEY and CDR2 SMNVEV (reference sequence). V lost 6 bases to trimming and J lost 4 bases, with 10 bases between them. CDR3 bases: TGTGCCAGCAGCCGGACTCTGTACAATGAGCAGTTCTTC. Its protein is CASSRTLYNEQFF.

This clone was counted between two and nine times. The gene calls are TRBV5-1 and TRBJ2-1; 12 bases are a match to TRBD2. The V segment lost 0 bases and the J segment 8 bases; nucleotides outside the gene matches: 3. The V gene's germline CDR1 is SGHRS and CDR2 YFSETQ. This CDR3 comprises 15 residues. This CDR3 reads CASSLARTSGDEQFF. The CDR3, as DNA: TGCGCCAGCAGCTTGGCGAGGACTAGCGGGGATGAGCAGTTCTTC.

On this clone: The identical CDR3 is also encoded by other nucleotide sequences in the sample. The CDR3 coding sequence is TGTGCAAGTCGCTTGGAGCCCACAGGGGTTGGTCAGCCCCAGCATTTT. This translates into CASRLEPTGVGQPQHF. V is TRBV12-2 and J is TRBJ1-5; TRBD1 is the table's D call and was not checked against the DNA. TRBV12-2 is a known pseudogene. This CDR3 has 16 amino acids.

This rearrangement joins TRBV11-2 to TRBJ2-1; TRBD1 might be the D (6 bases). V shed 5 bases and J shed 8 bases, with 7 bases lying between them. Per germline, CDR1 SGHAT and CDR2 FQNNGV. The CDR3 has 11 amino acids. The DNA for the CDR3 is TGTGCCAGCAGCCGGACAGATGAGCAGTTCTTC. Its translation: CASSRTDEQFF.

This clone occurred once. The chain couples TRBV11-2 to TRBJ1-2, with D perhaps matching TRBD1 (6 bases). This CDR3 comprises 15 residues. V lost 4 bases to trimming and J lost 7 bases, with 19 bases between them. From germline, CDR1 is SGHAT and CDR2 FQNNGV. The CDR3 DNA follows: TGTGCCAGCAGCTCACCCGGGACCTCCAGGGGTGGCTACACCTTC. Protein: CASSSPGTSRGGYTF.

J is TRBJ2-7 and V is TRBV30; 9 bases are a match to TRBD2. Germline trimming cut 3 bases from V and 4 bases from J; bases unmatched to any gene: 7. This CDR3 comprises 14 residues. Per germline, CDR1 GTSNPN and CDR2 SVGIG (reference sequence). This CDR3 is CAWRFSGSRYEQYF. The CDR3 DNA reads TGTGCCTGGAGGTTTAGCGGGAGTAGATACGAGCAGTACTTC.